The rows below give T cell receptor beta chains drawn from one sample of a study of Graves' ophthalmopathy and Graves' hyperthyroidism. TCRdb reanalysed the multiplex PCR reads using MiXCR and keeps one entry per CDR3 protein. This sample carries 650,000 to 900,000 distinct CDR3 sequences, roughly 40% of them seen once, and the ten largest clones take 44%. Material for sequencing was peripheral blood. All receptors come from an adult man with Graves' ophthalmopathy. Each CDR3 is given without its conserved first and last residue. A D gene is named only where the DNA matches it firmly. For some rows the clone size is stated as once, few or many, or as a class when expanded; others skip it.

ASLRTGDDYGYT | 12 | many | TRBV6-5 | TRBD1
ASSPGTAGAQQY | 12 | NA | TRBV12-3/TRBV12-4 | NA
ASMNGLNQPQH | 11 | many | TRBV2 | NA
ATSRGTGSLGANVLT | 15 | few | TRBV15 | TRBD1
SSQEERRQYGYT | 12 | NA | TRBV29-1 | NA
SAKGTARNTIY | 11 | many | TRBV20-1 | TRBD1
ASRWERGQGEQY | 12 | NA | TRBV6-1 | TRBD2
SVDDTGEDYGYT | 12 | many | TRBV29-1 | NA
ASSPPTTGVAYGYT | 14 | many | TRBV5-4 | TRBD1
ASSASGPIYEQY | 12 | many | TRBV19 | TRBD2
ASSLVPAHMNTEAF | 14 | NA | TRBV5-1 | NA
ASGTSGGRYTGELF | 14 | NA | TRBV7-9 | TRBD2
AIGTSPSETQY | 11 | NA | TRBV10-3 | TRBD2
ASKTTGTDTQY | 11 | NA | TRBV25-1 | NA
ASSYLGRTSGGLQETQY | 17 | few | TRBV6-6 | TRBD2
ASPKEDGLSYEQY | 13 | NA | TRBV10-3 | NA
ASSVTGEAGELF | 12 | NA | TRBV11-1 | NA
ASGRVPYEQY | 10 | NA | TRBV10-1 | NA
ASSNRRQGANSPLH | 14 | many | TRBV10-2 | NA
ASSPRQGGESPLH | 13 | many | TRBV7-8 | TRBD1
SCPRRFMNTEAF | 12 | NA | TRBV20-1 | NA
ASSLDRGQEGEQY | 13 | few | TRBV7-2 | TRBD1
ASSLAGTPEAF | 11 | many | TRBV5-1 | NA
ASSNDGTGLTGELF | 14 | NA | TRBV25-1 | TRBD1
SVEGDGSSYEQY | 12 | many | TRBV29-1 | NA
ASSLFRDRVHEQY | 13 | few | TRBV7-9 | TRBD1
ASSQTGPRSYEQY | 13 | few | TRBV6-5 | NA
AISATNYGYT | 10 | many | TRBV10-3 | NA
ASRHRSTGELF | 11 | many | TRBV25-1 | NA
AAGAVETQY | 9 | NA | TRBV19 | NA
ASSFRGPNEQF | 11 | NA | TRBV7-2 | NA
ARRGQDNQPQH | 11 | NA | TRBV10-3 | TRBD1
ASSPSGGGWEETQY | 14 | few | TRBV9 | NA
ASSLEPRDLGYT | 12 | NA | TRBV5-8 | NA
ASSLLAPMNTEAF | 13 | NA | TRBV12-3/TRBV12-4 | NA
VSSWDRAEEQY | 11 | NA | TRBV5-6 | TRBD1
ASVEQGGGTQY | 11 | NA | TRBV25-1 | NA
ASSLGGATNTGELF | 14 | NA | TRBV5-5 | NA
ASSEQAQETQY | 11 | many | TRBV10-1 | NA
ASSDGRKTTYEQY | 13 | many | TRBV2 | NA
ASIKDRVSYNSPLH | 14 | few | TRBV2 | TRBD1
ASSSPGRQETQY | 12 | many | TRBV5-1 | NA
SAVGGSGGPRSETQY | 15 | NA | TRBV20-1 | TRBD2
SASKVPSYEQY | 11 | NA | TRBV20-1 | NA
ASSSFGDYGYT | 11 | NA | TRBV3-1 | NA
ATSSRGTAIRTNEKLF | 16 | many | TRBV15 | TRBD1
SASTGQGRSDGYT | 13 | many | TRBV20-1 | TRBD1
ASSPSAVVGTEAF | 13 | many | TRBV12-3/TRBV12-4 | NA
ASSQEGVDEQY | 11 | NA | TRBV7-9 | NA
SAIQDTGTGELF | 12 | NA | TRBV20-1 | NA
ASSSGTGMNQPQH | 13 | few | TRBV19 | TRBD1
SHYITGGVYYGYT | 13 | once | TRBV20-1 | TRBD1
ASSLEGELF | 9 | many | TRBV7-9 | NA